This paragraph covers one T cell receptor beta chain sequence. Some clones are missing from TCRdb's copy, which holds only in-frame ones; the method was immunoSEQ multiplex PCR. The data show around 2,000,000 clones, with around 96% seen just once and 1% to 1.3% held by the top ten. Terminally differentiated effector memory CD45RA+ cells were excluded by CCR7 positive selection of CD45RO-negative cells. This record comes from a study of shared clonotypes between healthy human individuals. CDR3 length: 15 amino acids. The V gene's germline CDR1 is MNHEY and CDR2 SVGAGI. The V gene end was trimmed by 6 bases and the J gene end by 5 bases; junction bases not matched to a gene: 8.

The chain uses TRBV6-5 and TRBJ2-7; 12 nucleotides line up with TRBD2. Material: naive CD8+ T cells sorted from blood. The receptor comes from a man between 18 and 29 years old in good health. The CDR3 DNA reads as TGTGCCAGCAGACCTCTAGCGGGGGGGCCCGACGAGCAGTACTTC. This gives the protein CASRPLAGGPDEQYF.